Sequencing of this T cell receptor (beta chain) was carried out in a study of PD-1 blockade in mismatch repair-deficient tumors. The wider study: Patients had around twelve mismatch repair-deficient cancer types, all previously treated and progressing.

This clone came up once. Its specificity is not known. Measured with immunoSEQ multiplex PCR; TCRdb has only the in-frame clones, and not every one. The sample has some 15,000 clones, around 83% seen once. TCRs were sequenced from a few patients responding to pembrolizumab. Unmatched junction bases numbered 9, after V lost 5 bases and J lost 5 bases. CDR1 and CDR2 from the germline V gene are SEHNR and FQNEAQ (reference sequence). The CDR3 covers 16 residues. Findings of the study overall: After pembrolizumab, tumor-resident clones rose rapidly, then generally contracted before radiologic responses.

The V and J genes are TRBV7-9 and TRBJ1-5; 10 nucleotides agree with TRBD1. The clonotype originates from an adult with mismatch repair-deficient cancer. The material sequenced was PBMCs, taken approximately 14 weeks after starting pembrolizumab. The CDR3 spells CASSHPTGGADQPQHF. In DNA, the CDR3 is TGTGCCAGCAGCCACCCGACAGGGGGCGCCGATCAGCCCCAGCATTTT.